This T cell receptor (beta chain) was obtained from a study of molecular identifiers for immune sequencing clone quantification. Whole-study context: The replicates split RNA from approximately 22,000 or 94,000 naive CD8 cells five ways and sequenced four. Study-wide points: Jurkat TCR RNA that was spiked in from one cell was reportedly detectable among 950,000 to 1,000,000 naive cells. Effector cells had over 99% of their molecules in clones above 20 RNA copies, while naive cells had under 1%.

TCRdb reprocessed the PCR reads with MiXCR, giving one entry per CDR3 protein. Among more than 550,000 distinct CDR3 sequences, roughly 25% were seen once, and the ten largest hold 0.7% to 0.95%. The CDR3 has 16 residues. The V gene lost 0 bases and the J gene lost 5 bases, with 16 bases spanning the gap. Germline V CDR1 and CDR2: LGHNA, YSLEER. This clonotype was observed many times. What it binds is unknown. Each library that profiled naive CD8 cells came from roughly 20,000 to 1,000,000 sorted cells with 10%, 30% or 50% RNA. This clonotype originated in a human donor in good health. Some libraries in this study had Jurkat cell RNA spiked in. This sequence joins TRBV4-3 and TRBJ1-1; D unresolved. The specimen sequenced was naive CD8+ T cells from blood, with Jurkat cell RNA spiked in. As to subset: FACS-sorted CD8+CD4-CCR7+CD45RA+ naive T cells. In nucleotides, the CDR3 is TGCGCCAGCAGCCAAGAGGGCGCGGAGGGTCGGACTGAAGCTTTCTTT. This gives the protein CASSQEGAEGRTEAFF.